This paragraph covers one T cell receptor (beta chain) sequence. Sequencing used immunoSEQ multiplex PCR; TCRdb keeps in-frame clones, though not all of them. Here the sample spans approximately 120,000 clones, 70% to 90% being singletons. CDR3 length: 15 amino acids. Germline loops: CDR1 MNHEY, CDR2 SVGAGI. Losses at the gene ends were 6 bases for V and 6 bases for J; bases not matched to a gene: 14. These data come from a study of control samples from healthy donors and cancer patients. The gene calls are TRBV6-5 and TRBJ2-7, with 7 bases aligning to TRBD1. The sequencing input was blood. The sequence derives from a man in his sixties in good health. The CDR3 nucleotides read TGTGCCAGCAGACCCGCGACAGGGATTTTGGCCGAGCAGTACTTC. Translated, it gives CASRPATGILAEQYF.